The clone carrying this T cell receptor (beta chain) showed up many times. This entry comes from a study of identical twins. TCRdb re-called the 5' RACE reads with MiXCR, one entry per CDR3 protein. The sample has about 290,000 distinct CDR3 sequences, roughly 9% seen once; the top ten hold approximately 6.5%. These records were also assigned to another study, of yellow fever vaccine responses in identical twins.

The TCR sequence derives from a woman aged 18-29 years in good health. The sequencing input was CD8+ T cells sorted from blood.

The CDR3 DNA follows: TGTGCCAGCTCAGGTTTGGCAGATACGCAGTATTTT. It yields the protein CASSGLADTQYF. The rearrangement uses TRBV6-5 and TRBJ2-3; D unclear. V lost 8 bases and J 4 bases, leaving 10 bases between the germline ends. The CDR3 is made up of 12 amino acids. CDR1 is MNHEY and CDR2 is SVGAGI in the germline V gene.